The rows below give T cell receptor beta chains drawn from one sample of a study of spatial heterogeneity in lung cancer. One entry per CDR3 protein results from TCRdb running MiXCR on the 5' RACE reads. The sample has about 100,000 distinct CDR3 sequences, 3.5% to 5% seen once. The source material was lung tumor tissue, sampled at surgery. Every receptor here comes from a male donor with early-stage non-small cell lung cancer. CDR3s include the opening cysteine and the closing phenylalanine or tryptophan.

cdr3_length | j_call | v_call | cdr3_aa
11 | TRBJ1-4 | TRBV29-1 | CSVERGEKLFF
14 | TRBJ1-2 | TRBV28 | CASSTQAGAYGYTF
16 | TRBJ1-4 | TRBV11-2 | CASSPPRQGGSEKLFF
14 | TRBJ2-7 | TRBV28 | CASNPGTLHYEQYF
14 | TRBJ1-5 | TRBV13 | CASSLQHSNQPQHF
15 | TRBJ1-6 | TRBV12-3/TRBV12-4 | CASIPGVGGNSPLHF
14 | TRBJ2-3 | TRBV20-1 | CSARFPEDTDTQYF
16 | TRBJ1-1 | TRBV4-1 | CASSQEPGQLNTEAFF
19 | TRBJ2-7 | TRBV28 | CASSFSFARGPVFGHEQYF
16 | TRBJ2-2 | TRBV18 | CASSPSGVTYTGELFF
16 | TRBJ2-4 | TRBV7-9 | CASGGPTILAKNIQYF
15 | TRBJ2-3 | TRBV10-3 | CAISGGTDLTDTQYF
17 | TRBJ2-1 | TRBV20-1 | CSARDPMASGGDNEQFF
15 | TRBJ2-3 | TRBV20-1 | CSARGQGSATDTQYF
15 | TRBJ2-1 | TRBV7-9 | CASSLGYASGNEQFF
14 | TRBJ2-7 | TRBV11-2 | CASSFQIRTYEQYF
13 | TRBJ2-7 | TRBV28 | CASTFLAGGEQYF
18 | TRBJ2-3 | TRBV4-1 | CASSQGLGSSGRGDTQYF
12 | TRBJ1-1 | TRBV20-1 | CSARKELGRAFF
16 | TRBJ2-3 | TRBV5-1 | CASSRGLAETTDTQYF
21 | TRBJ2-2 | TRBV4-1 | CASSHYNFPRWGQTNTGELFF
15 | TRBJ1-5 | TRBV6-1 | CASSVVWTGNQPQHF
14 | TRBJ2-2 | TRBV5-1 | CASSSTQVTGELFF
17 | TRBJ2-5 | TRBV15 | CATSRDTTAGEEETQYF
13 | TRBJ2-7 | TRBV28 | CASSFPNSYEQYF
16 | TRBJ2-5 | TRBV7-9 | CASSLRSSEGQETQYF
17 | TRBJ2-3 | TRBV7-8 | CASSAYPRTSGTDTQYF
14 | TRBJ2-1 | TRBV10-3 | CAISPRGSDNEQFF